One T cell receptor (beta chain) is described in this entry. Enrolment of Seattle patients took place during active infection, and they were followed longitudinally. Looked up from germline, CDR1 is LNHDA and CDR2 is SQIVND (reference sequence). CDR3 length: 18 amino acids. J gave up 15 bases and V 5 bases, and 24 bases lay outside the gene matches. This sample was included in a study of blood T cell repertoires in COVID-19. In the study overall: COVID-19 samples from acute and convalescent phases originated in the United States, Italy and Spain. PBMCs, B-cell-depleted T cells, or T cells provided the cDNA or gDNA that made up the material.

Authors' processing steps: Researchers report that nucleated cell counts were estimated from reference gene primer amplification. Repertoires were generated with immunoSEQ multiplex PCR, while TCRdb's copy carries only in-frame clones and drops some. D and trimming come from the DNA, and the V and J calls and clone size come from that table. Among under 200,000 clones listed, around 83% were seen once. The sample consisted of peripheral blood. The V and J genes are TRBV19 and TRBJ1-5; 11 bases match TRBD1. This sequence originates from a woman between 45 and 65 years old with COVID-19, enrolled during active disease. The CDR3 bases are TGTGCCAGTAGTCCCGGGACAGGGGGTCTCTATAGCAATCAGCCCGGGCATTTT. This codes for CASSPGTGGLYSNQPGHF.